This T cell receptor (beta chain) is from a study of cytomegalovirus exposure and HLA in healthy donors. Notes on the study in general: Later work found that TCR association rates differed between HLA loci; DRB1 had the most and HLA-C the fewest.

Amplification used 60 Vbeta primers and 13 Jbeta primers. TCRdb's copy holds only in-frame clones and misses some; the assay was immunoSEQ multiplex PCR. The data show about 100,000 clones, with around three quarters seen just once and over 4% held by the top ten. CDR3 size: 13 residues. V gave up 6 bases and J gave up 1 base, with 12 bases separating them. CDR1 SQVTM and CDR2 ANQGSEA come from the germline V gene. Note on this clone: Its specificity is not known.

V usage is TRBV29-1 and J usage is TRBJ2-5; maybe TRBD2 (6 bases). The sample was PBMCs. The receptor's source is a female donor in good health and CMV-seropositive. The CDR3 region is CSVAGDSQETQYF. CDR3 coding DNA: TGCAGCGTGGCCGGGGACTCCCAAGAGACCCAGTACTTC.